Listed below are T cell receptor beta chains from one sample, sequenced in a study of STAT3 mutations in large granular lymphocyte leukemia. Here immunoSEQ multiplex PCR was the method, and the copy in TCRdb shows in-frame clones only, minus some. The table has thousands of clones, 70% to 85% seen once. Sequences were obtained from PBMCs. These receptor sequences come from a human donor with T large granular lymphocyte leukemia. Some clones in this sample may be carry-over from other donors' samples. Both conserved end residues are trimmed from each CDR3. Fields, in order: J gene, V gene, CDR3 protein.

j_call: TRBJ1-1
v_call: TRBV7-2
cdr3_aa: ASSWGQNTEAF

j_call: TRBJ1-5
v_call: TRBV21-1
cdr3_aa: ASSNRTGNQPQH

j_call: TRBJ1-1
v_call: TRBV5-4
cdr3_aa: ASSLGRGRTPNTEAF

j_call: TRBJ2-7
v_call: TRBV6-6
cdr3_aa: ASSYRGPGYEQY

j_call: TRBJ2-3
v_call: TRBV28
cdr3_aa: ASSFAPRAGTSGRRVTDTQY

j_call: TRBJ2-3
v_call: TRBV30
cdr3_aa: AWSVSLAGVSTDTQY

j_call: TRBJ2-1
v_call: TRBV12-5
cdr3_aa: ASGPDGDYRYNEQF

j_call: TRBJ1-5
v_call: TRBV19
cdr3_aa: ASSPRQGAGNQPQH

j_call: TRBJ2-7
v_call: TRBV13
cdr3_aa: ASSLAGNSYEQY

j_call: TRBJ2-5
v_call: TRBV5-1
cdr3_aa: ASSLGQGGETQY

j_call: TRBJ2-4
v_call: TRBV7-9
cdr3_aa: ASSSGTGGSRNIQY

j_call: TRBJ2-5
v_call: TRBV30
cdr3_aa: AWSRARGKETQY

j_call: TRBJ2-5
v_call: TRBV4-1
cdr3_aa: ASSQQTAQETQY